Here is one TCR beta chain with its context. The antigen is not known. This specimen belongs to a study of T cell responses to AZD1222 COVID-19 vaccine. Study-wide points: Researchers report vaccine-associated CD4 TCRs spanning spike, with dominance at 160-218 and 743-854. Baseline seropositivity occurred in only a handful of AZD1222 recipients.

Pooled together were second doses at about 4 or about 12 weeks. Repertoires were generated with immunoSEQ multiplex PCR, while TCRdb's copy carries only in-frame clones and drops some. The sample includes about 120,000 clones, around nine tenths of them seen just once. The TCR originated in an adult who received the AZD1222 COVID-19 vaccine. Sequenced here: peripheral blood, sampled 28 days after the second AZD1222 dose.

CDR3 amino acids: CASSWTQGSSYEQYF. The CDR3 bases are TGTGCCAGCAGCTGGACACAGGGGAGCTCCTACGAGCAGTACTTC. J is TRBJ2-7 and V is TRBV7-2; 7 bases are a match to TRBD1. CDR1 is SGHTA and CDR2 is FQGNSA in the germline V gene. CDR3 size: 15 residues. The V and J ends lost 4 bases and 0 bases, in that order; junction bases with no gene match: 6.